A selection of T cell receptor beta chains follows, all from one sample in a study of neoadjuvant nivolumab and ipilimumab in lung cancer. Measured with immunoSEQ multiplex PCR; TCRdb has only the in-frame clones, and not every one. There are about 25,000 clones in the sample; 75% to 85% occur only once, and 8.6% lies in the top ten. The source material was tumor tissue, sampled after neoadjuvant nivolumab, alone or with ipilimumab, at or shortly before surgery. The receptors here all came from an adult with non-small cell lung cancer. CDR3s include the opening cysteine and the closing phenylalanine or tryptophan. A D gene is named only where the DNA matches it firmly. For some rows the clone size is stated as once, few or many, or as a class when expanded; others skip it.

clone_size d_call j_call v_call cdr3_aa cdr3_nt
NA TRBD1 TRBJ2-7 TRBV10-2 CASSAIRDRGLYEQYF TGCGCCAGCAGCGCCATCCGGGACAGGGGGCTCTACGAGCAGTACTTC
NA NA TRBJ1-1 TRBV7-8 CASSLVPTWQLNTEAFF TGTGCCAGCAGCTTAGTTCCGACTTGGCAGTTGAACACTGAAGCTTTCTTT
NA NA TRBJ2-7 TRBV27 CASSWRGTLNEQYF TGTGCCAGCAGTTGGCGGGGTACCCTAAACGAGCAGTACTTC
NA NA TRBJ2-7 TRBV11-3 CASSLGGPQLTPADEQYF TGTGCCAGCAGCTTAGGTGGCCCCCAACTGACACCGGCTGACGAGCAGTACTTC
NA NA TRBJ2-1 TRBV5-4 CASSLGRQSDEQFF TGTGCCAGCAGCTTAGGCCGCCAGAGCGATGAGCAGTTCTTC
NA TRBD1 TRBJ1-1 TRBV7-8 CASSRGQAPQAFF TGTGCCAGCAGCAGAGGACAGGCACCCCAAGCTTTCTTT
few NA TRBJ1-2 TRBV18 CASSPPTESYGYTF TGTGCCAGCTCACCCCCGACAGAGTCTTATGGCTACACCTTC
NA NA TRBJ1-2 TRBV13 CASNREAIVDGYTF TGTGCCAGCAACAGGGAAGCAATCGTAGATGGCTACACCTTC
NA NA TRBJ2-1 TRBV5-6 CASSFGLHGYNEQFF TGTGCCAGCAGCTTCGGCCTCCATGGATACAATGAGCAGTTCTTC
NA NA TRBJ2-7 TRBV30 CAWELRQSSYEQYF TGTGCCTGGGAGTTACGACAGAGCTCCTACGAGCAGTACTTC
NA TRBD1 TRBJ2-7 TRBV27 CASSPLGQGRGEQYF TGTGCCAGCAGTCCCCTGGGACAGGGGAGAGGGGAGCAGTACTTC
NA NA TRBJ2-3 TRBV7-9 CASSILYPGTNTDTQYF TGTGCCAGCAGCATACTTTACCCTGGGACAAACACAGATACGCAGTATTTT
NA NA TRBJ2-7 TRBV14 CASSPFRAAYYEQYF TGTGCCAGCAGCCCCTTTAGGGCAGCGTACTACGAGCAGTACTTC
NA TRBD1 TRBJ2-1 TRBV4-1 CASSKDRGDEQFF TGCGCCAGCAGCAAGGACAGGGGAGATGAGCAGTTCTTC
NA NA TRBJ1-5 TRBV7-2 CASSTFDQPQHF TGTGCCAGCAGCACCTTTGATCAGCCCCAGCATTTT
NA NA TRBJ1-2 TRBV5-1 CASSYGLGGYTF TGCGCCAGCAGCTACGGACTCGGGGGCTACACCTTC
NA NA TRBJ2-7 TRBV7-2 CASSLARASYEQYF TGTGCCAGCAGCTTAGCGCGGGCGTCCTACGAGCAGTACTTC
few TRBD2 TRBJ2-2 TRBV7-2 CASSLGRLTGELFF TGTGCCAGCAGCCTCGGGAGGTTAACCGGGGAGCTGTTTTTT
NA TRBD2 TRBJ2-7 TRBV29-1 CSAGGGQLYEQYF TGCAGCGCCGGGGGGGGGCAGCTCTACGAGCAGTACTTC
few TRBD1 TRBJ1-5 TRBV5-1 CASSLGTGGENQPQHF TGCGCCAGCAGCTTGGGGACAGGAGGCGAAAATCAGCCCCAGCATTTT
NA NA TRBJ2-7 TRBV14 CASSLGDFDYEQYF TGTGCCAGCAGCTTAGGAGATTTCGACTACGAGCAGTACTTC
NA NA TRBJ2-1 TRBV20-1 CSASAVNEQFF TGCAGTGCTAGTGCAGTTAATGAGCAGTTCTTC
NA TRBD1 TRBJ2-1 TRBV7-2 CASSLRPGTANNEQFF TGTGCCAGCAGCCTTAGACCCGGGACAGCCAACAATGAGCAGTTCTTC
NA NA TRBJ1-1 TRBV30 CAWSSLRLNTEAFF TGTGCCTGGAGTTCTTTACGGCTCAACACTGAAGCTTTCTTT
NA NA TRBJ2-2 TRBV9 CASSSLSGEGAGELFF TGTGCCAGCAGCTCACTATCCGGTGAGGGAGCCGGGGAGCTGTTTTTT
NA NA TRBJ1-5 TRBV2 CASTPGHPGQPQHF TGTGCCAGCACCCCCGGACACCCGGGCCAGCCCCAGCATTTT
NA TRBD1 TRBJ2-7 TRBV11-2 CASSYGPGQSFEQYF TGTGCCAGCAGCTACGGGCCGGGACAGTCGTTCGAGCAGTACTTC
NA NA TRBJ1-1 TRBV6-5 CASSTKGGRAFF TGTGCCAGCAGTACAAAGGGGGGGAGAGCTTTCTTT
once TRBD1 TRBJ2-7 TRBV5-8 CASRVGQGTSYEQYF TGTGCCAGCAGAGTGGGACAGGGGACTAGCTACGAGCAGTACTTC
NA TRBD2 TRBJ2-7 TRBV28 CASSFGLAVNYEQYF TGTGCCAGCAGTTTCGGACTAGCGGTAAACTACGAGCAGTACTTC
NA NA TRBJ2-1 TRBV6-5 CASSEALSEQFF TGTGCCAGCTCAGAGGCCTTGAGTGAGCAGTTCTTC
NA NA TRBJ2-7 TRBV20-1 CSASGGPAQYF TGCAGTGCTAGTGGAGGACCGGCGCAGTACTTC
NA NA TRBJ1-1 TRBV10-2 CASSAGIWGRGTEAFF TGCGCCAGCAGTGCAGGGATTTGGGGTCGGGGCACTGAAGCTTTCTTT
NA NA TRBJ2-4 TRBV4-2 CASSQAWTGVDIQYF TGTGCCAGCAGCCAGGCCTGGACGGGGGTGGACATTCAGTACTTC
NA TRBD1 TRBJ1-2 TRBV10-3 CAISEWTGGADYGYTF TGTGCCATCAGTGAGTGGACAGGGGGCGCGGACTATGGCTACACCTTC
once NA TRBJ1-1 TRBV30 CAWNQGNPEAFF TGTGCCTGGAATCAGGGGAATCCTGAAGCTTTCTTT
NA NA TRBJ1-5 TRBV19 CASDRGSNQPQHF TGTGCCAGCGACAGAGGATCGAATCAGCCCCAGCATTTT
NA NA TRBJ1-5 TRBV18 CASSQTGNQPQHF TGTGCCAGCTCACAAACAGGGAATCAGCCCCAGCATTTT
NA NA TRBJ1-5 TRBV30 CAWSRGANQPQHF TGTGCCTGGAGTCGGGGTGCTAATCAGCCCCAGCATTTT
NA TRBD2 TRBJ2-7 TRBV11-3 CASSLGTSGRTGYYEQYF TGTGCCAGCAGCTTAGGAACTAGCGGGAGGACGGGTTACTACGAGCAGTACTTC
NA NA TRBJ2-7 TRBV5-1 CASRSIPLDEQYF TGCGCCAGCAGGTCCATTCCACTCGACGAGCAGTACTTC
few TRBD1 TRBJ1-5 TRBV30 CAWSVLSQGAQPQHF TGTGCCTGGAGTGTACTGTCCCAGGGGGCCCAGCCCCAGCATTTT
once NA TRBJ2-2 TRBV7-6 CASSPSGTQNTGELFF TGTGCCAGCAGCCCCTCCGGGACCCAAAACACCGGGGAGCTGTTTTTT
NA NA TRBJ2-5 TRBV5-5 CASSLSRAAFSTQYF TGTGCCAGCAGCCTTTCCAGGGCGGCCTTTTCGACCCAGTACTTC
once NA TRBJ2-3 TRBV11-1 CASSDPRGPDTQYF TGTGCCAGCAGCGACCCCAGGGGCCCAGATACGCAGTATTTT
NA TRBD2 TRBJ2-1 TRBV18 CASSTGPGGIYNEQFF TGTGCCAGCTCAACGGGGCCCGGGGGGATCTACAATGAGCAGTTCTTC
NA NA TRBJ1-4 TRBV6-6 CASQRSYGEKLFF TGTGCCAGCCAGCGGTCCTATGGGGAAAAACTGTTTTTT
NA TRBD1 TRBJ2-2 TRBV6-5 CASSSSGGTGELFF TGTGCCAGCAGTTCATCAGGGGGAACCGGGGAGCTGTTTTTT
NA NA TRBJ2-7 TRBV7-9 CASSLSAVRDEQYF TGTGCCAGCAGCCTCAGTGCGGTTAGGGACGAGCAGTACTTC
NA TRBD2 TRBJ2-3 TRBV18 CASSPTSGSTDTQYF TGTGCCAGCTCACCGACTAGCGGAAGCACAGATACGCAGTATTTT
NA NA TRBJ2-7 TRBV6-5 CASSYSKGPEQYF TGTGCCAGCAGTTACTCGAAGGGTCCCGAGCAGTACTTC
NA NA TRBJ2-7 TRBV5-1 CASSGGMRYEQYF TGCGCCAGCAGCGGGGGGATGCGGTACGAGCAGTACTTC
NA NA TRBJ2-5 TRBV7-8 CASSFAETGRAGQETQYF TGTGCCAGCAGCTTCGCCGAAACAGGTCGGGCGGGTCAAGAGACCCAGTACTTC
NA NA TRBJ2-5 TRBV5-1 CASSLRGRGETQYF TGCGCCAGCAGCTTAAGGGGGCGGGGAGAGACCCAGTACTTC
once NA TRBJ2-5 TRBV27 CASSRAGPRTQYF TGTGCCAGCAGTCGGGCAGGCCCGCGGACCCAGTACTTC
once NA TRBJ1-1 TRBV18 CASSPVTGNTEAFF TGTGCCAGCTCACCCGTGACAGGGAACACTGAAGCTTTCTTT
NA NA TRBJ1-1 TRBV30 CAWSDRRGSTEAFF TGTGCCTGGAGTGATAGGAGGGGGAGCACTGAAGCTTTCTTT
few TRBD2 TRBJ2-1 TRBV15 CATSRRPLAGDNEQFF TGTGCCACCAGCAGGCGCCCACTAGCGGGAGACAATGAGCAGTTCTTC
few TRBD1 TRBJ2-5 TRBV6-5 CASSPWTGEQTQYF TGTGCCAGCAGTCCGTGGACAGGGGAGCAGACCCAGTACTTC